What follows is one TCR beta chain and its context. This table comes from immunoSEQ multiplex PCR, and its TCRdb copy is limited to in-frame clones, with some not included. The table lists roughly 130,000 clones, over 80% of them singletons, with 6.9% in the top ten. This sample is drawn from a study of radiotherapy plus CTLA-4 blockade in lung cancer. This CDR3 has 11 residues. Trimming stripped 4 bases from V and 4 bases from J, with 5 bases between. Germline V gives CDR1 MNHNS, CDR2 SASEGT. This clonotype was obtained from a human donor with non-small cell lung cancer that progressed on radiotherapy plus ipilimumab. J is TRBJ2-7 and V is TRBV6-1, with D unresolved. The sample in question was peripheral blood, obtained from a patient treated with radiotherapy plus ipilimumab. The CDR3 is CASSGHYEQYF. CDR3 sequence (DNA): TGTGCCAGCAGTGGACATTACGAGCAGTACTTC.